The clone carrying this T cell receptor (beta chain) was found many times. The entry originates in a study of T cells in Graves' hyperthyroidism and ophthalmopathy. Using RNA transcripts as the source, TCR beta CDR3 regions were amplified. The TCR CDR3 first-round RT-PCR relied on the HTBI primer set. Each CDR3 protein gets one entry after TCRdb re-called the multiplex PCR reads with MiXCR. The sample consists of around 690,000 distinct CDR3 sequences, less than 25% of them appearing once. The germline V gene encodes CDR1 MDHEN and CDR2 SYDVKM. The V end lost 2 bases, the J end lost 6 bases, and 4 bases lay between the germline ends. This CDR3 region has 11 residues.

The genes are TRBV28 and TRBJ1-2; D gene unclear. This clonotype was obtained from a man younger than 40 with Graves' ophthalmopathy. Sequenced material: blood. The CDR3 region is CASSLRDGYTF. The CDR3 nucleotides read TGTGCCAGCAGTTTAAGGGATGGCTACACCTTC.